The next 4 T cell receptor beta chains were all read from a single sample in a study of T cell changes during pregnancy in multiple sclerosis. Here immunoSEQ multiplex PCR was the method, and the copy in TCRdb shows in-frame clones only, minus some. This table has roughly 51,000 clones, 92% appearing once. The sequencing used CD4+ T cells from peripheral blood mononuclear cells, collected after pregnancy. Every receptor here comes from a female donor in good health, enrolled as a control in a pregnancy study.

The rearrangement joins TRBV7-9 to TRBJ2-5; 7 nucleotides align to TRBD2. This CDR3 is built from 14 residues. Germline V CDR1 and CDR2: SEHNR, FQNEAQ (reference sequence). The trim removed 2 bases at V and 6 bases at J, leaving 6 bases unmatched. CDR3 region: CASSLSGGGKTQYF. The CDR3 nucleotides read TGTGCCAGCAGCTTATCGGGGGGTGGGAAGACCCAGTACTTC.

The gene calls are TRBV5-5 and TRBJ2-7; D is unresolved. Germline-derived CDR1 and CDR2 are SGHKS and YYEKEE (reference sequence). The CDR3 is 12 amino acids. Trimming shortened V by 4 bases and J by 0 bases, and 5 bases separated the two germline ends. The CDR3 DNA reads TGTGCCAGCAGCCCCCGCTCCTACGAGCAGTACTTC. This translates into CASSPRSYEQYF. Complete variable domain (other parts from reference TRBV5-5 and TRBJ2-7): DAGVTQSPTHLIKTRGQQVTLRCSPISGHKSVSWYQQVLGQGPQFIFQYYEKEERGRGNFPDRFSARQFPNYSSELNVNALLLGDSALYLCASSPRSYEQYFGPGTRLTVT.

The chain has TRBV7-6 and TRBJ2-2; TRBD1 matches at 8 bases. CDR3 size: 17 residues. The germline V gene encodes CDR1 SGHVS and CDR2 FNYEAQ. V was clipped by 5 bases and J by 1 base; unmatched bases: 9. This chain's CDR3 is CASSPLAGQGNTGELFF. The CDR3 DNA reads as TGTGCCAGCAGCCCCCTAGCTGGACAGGGGAACACCGGGGAGCTGTTTTTT.

The chain employs TRBV20-1 and TRBJ1-2; D remains ambiguous. Between the trimmed V and J ends, which lost 7 bases and 4 bases, there was a span of 10 bases. The CDR3 extends over 11 amino acids. Germline V CDR1 and CDR2: DFQATT, SNEGSKA (reference sequence). CDR3: CSGQASYGYTF. The CDR3 DNA follows: TGCAGTGGTCAAGCGAGCTATGGCTACACCTTC.